This TCR beta chain was recorded in a study (dated by TCRdb to 2021 to 2024). Overall study outcomes, separate from this receptor: According to the authors, more investigation is needed, including longitudinal sampling and evaluation of a control group.

This clone has only one observation. The specificity of this receptor is unknown. No much larger clone exists at a distance of one base, and base qualities are not known. V and J are truncated by 6 bases and 7 bases respectively, leaving an intervening sequence of 12 bases. According to the germline V gene, CDR1 reads SGHTA and CDR2 reads FQGNSA. The CDR3 contains 13 residues, cysteine and phenylalanine counted. Only the CDR3 DNA stays, 39 bases, in frame from base 1. Survey-level sequencing on the immunoSEQ platform was used to profile TCR beta chain repertoires. Per the authors' processing: CDR3 amino acid length spectratypes and V-J pairing frequencies were compared, and repertoire diversity was measured with the inverse Simpson index. Clonotypes specific to SARS-CoV-2, CMV, influenza A and EBV were annotated by matching TCR beta CDR3 sequences against VDJdb. The table was pulled from immuneACCESS by TCRdb, which kept in-frame rearrangements only. Such tables lose some clones; where checked, under half of the loss comes from unresolved V genes, and the rest has no known cause. Clonal size and the V and J genes are those of that table, whereas D and trimming came from the DNA. For this sample there are tens of thousands of clones; 85% to 95% appear just once. The top ten clonotypes cover approximately 11% of the sample.

PBMCs were isolated from peripheral blood, and TCR beta sequencing was performed on genomic DNA from unsorted PBMCs. The source material was PBMCs. The sequence joins TRBV7-2 to TRBJ2-2; 5 matching bases give a weak D call of TRBD1. The sequence was obtained from a man aged 40-55 years with rheumatoid arthritis. Read as DNA, the sequence is TGTGCCAGCAGTTGGTTCAGGGTCGGGGAGCTGTTTTTT. Its product reads: CASSWFRVGELFF.